Each of the 23 T cell receptor beta chains below was sequenced from the same sample in a study of blood T cell repertoires in COVID-19. The protocol was immunoSEQ multiplex PCR, while the TCRdb copy is restricted to in-frame clones and leaves out a portion. The sample records approximately 160,000 clones, approximately 83% being singletons. Sequenced input: peripheral blood. These receptors were obtained from a man aged 70-80 years who had recovered from COVID-19.

CDR3: CAWSGSGTGTRLFF. In DNA form, the CDR3 reads TGTGCCTGGAGTGGCTCCGGGACAGGGACACGACTGTTTTTT. The chain uses TRBV30 and TRBJ1-4; 9 bases align to TRBD1. CDR1 is GTSNPN, CDR2 SVGIG, per germline (reference sequence). Trimming cost V 1 base and J 13 bases; bases outside gene matches: 10. The CDR3 runs 14 residues.

This chain links TRBV7-9 with TRBJ2-1; D remains ambiguous. The V gene's germline CDR1 is SEHNR and CDR2 FQNEAQ (reference sequence). The CDR3 extends over 15 amino acids. The V gene lost 1 base and the J gene lost 5 bases, with 12 bases spanning the gap. Here the CDR3 DNA reads TGTGCCAGCAGCTTAGAATTGGCAGAAAACAATGAGCAGTTCTTC. Its protein is CASSLELAENNEQFF.

The chain recombines TRBV11-3 with TRBJ2-1, with D uncertain. Germline lookup yields CDR1 SGHNT and CDR2 YENEEA. The CDR3 has 15 amino acids. V was pared by 0 bases and J by 7 bases, with 13 bases between. In DNA form, the CDR3 reads TGTGCCAGCAGCTTAGAAGGCCGGGTCGGGAATGAGCAGTTCTTC. Amino acid sequence: CASSLEGRVGNEQFF.

This rearrangement joins TRBV3-1 (or the pseudogene TRBV3-2) to TRBJ2-2, with D perhaps TRBD2 (5 bases). CDR3 length equals 17 residues. CDR1 and CDR2 from the germline V gene are LGHDT and YNNKEL (reference sequence). V was trimmed by 0 bases and J by 3 bases, leaving 14 bases between them. DNA of the CDR3: TGTGCCAGCAGCCAAGAATCACTAGGAGGCGACACCGGGGAGCTGTTTTTT. Its translation is CASSQESLGGDTGELFF.

Concerning this clone itself: The sample carries other DNA sequences with the same CDR3. This chain uses TRBV20-1 with TRBJ2-1; D unclear. Looked up from germline, CDR1 is DFQATT and CDR2 is SNEGSKA (reference sequence). The length of the CDR3 is 11 residues. V lost 1 base, J lost 5 bases, and 3 bases lay in between. The DNA of the CDR3 is TGCAGTGCTAGAGGCGACAATGAGCAGTTCTTC. Translated, it gives CSARGDNEQFF.

J is TRBJ2-7 and V is TRBV5-1, with 7 bases lining up with TRBD1. The CDR3 is 16 amino acids. Germline CDR1 SGHRS, CDR2 YFSETQ. Trimming at V came to 4 bases and at J to 5 bases, leaving 15 bases not matched to a gene. CDR3 nucleotide sequence: TGCGCCAGCAGCCCACAGGGGACCCCTTGGGCCAACGAGCAGTACTTC. It is translated as CASSPQGTPWANEQYF. Supplemented by reference TRBV5-1 and TRBJ2-7, the full variable domain reads KAGVTQTPRYLIKTRGQQVTLSCSPISGHRSVSWYQQTPGQGLQFLFEYFSETQRNKGNFPGRFSGRQFSNSRSEMNVSTLELGDSALYLCASSPQGTPWANEQYFGPGTRLTVT.

The V and J genes are TRBV2 and TRBJ1-6, with 10 bases matching TRBD1. This CDR3 contains 15 residues. The V and J ends lost 4 bases and 9 bases, in that order; junction bases with no gene match: 6. Germline lookup yields CDR1 SNHLY and CDR2 FYNNEI. The chain's CDR3 is CASSGTGGSASPLHF. The DNA of the CDR3 is TGTGCCAGCAGTGGGACAGGGGGTTCGGCTTCACCCCTCCACTTT.

This sequence joins TRBV29-1 and TRBJ1-2, with TRBD1 matching over 7 bases. The germline V gene has CDR1 SQVTM and CDR2 ANQGSEA. This CDR3 is 13 amino acids long. Trimming at V came to 4 bases and at J to 6 bases, leaving 8 bases not matched to a gene. Here the CDR3 DNA reads TGCAGCGTTGTGGTGACAGGGTTAGATGGCTACACCTTC. This gives the protein CSVVVTGLDGYTF. The full variable domain, rest sourced from reference TRBV29-1 and TRBJ1-2, is SAVISQKPSRDICQRGTSLTIQCQVDSQVTMMFWYRQQPGQSLTLIATANQGSEATYESGFVIDKFPISRPNLTFSTLTVSNMSPEDSSIYLCSVVVTGLDGYTFGSGTRLTVV.

In nucleotides, the CDR3 is TGTGCCAGTAGTATACCTTCCCGACAGGGCGACTATGGCTACACCTTC. This translates into CASSIPSRQGDYGYTF. V usage is TRBV19 and J usage is TRBJ1-2; the match to TRBD1 covers 7 bases. The CDR3 totals 16 residues. The junction had 9 bases not matched to a gene; V was cut back by 2 bases and J by 3 bases. Germline V gene lookup returns CDR1 LNHDA and CDR2 SQIVND (reference sequence).

The CDR3 nucleotides read TGTGCCAGCAGCGTACCAGAGGAGGACAGGGGGCTGCGGGGCTACACCTTC. Protein product: CASSVPEEDRGLRGYTF. The V call is TRBV7-9, the J call TRBJ1-2, with 11 bases that match TRBD1. This CDR3 region has 17 residues. V was clipped by 5 bases and J by 8 bases; unmatched bases: 16. Looked up from germline, CDR1 is SEHNR and CDR2 is FQNEAQ (reference sequence).

The V and J genes are TRBV6-2 or TRBV6-3 and TRBJ2-5; 12 bases align to TRBD2. The V segment lost 2 bases and the J segment 9 bases; nucleotides outside the gene matches: 16. Per the germline V gene, CDR1 is MNHEY and CDR2 is SVGEGT. This CDR3 is built from 18 residues. CDR3 loop: CASSYPRTSGRNLRAQYF. The CDR3 DNA reads as TGTGCCAGCAGTTACCCCCGTACTAGCGGGAGGAACCTTCGGGCCCAGTACTTC.

V is TRBV19 and J is TRBJ2-2; 14 nucleotides line up with TRBD2. CDR3 length: 19 residues. V gave up 5 bases and J gave up 5 bases; unmatched junction bases: 13. Per germline, CDR1 LNHDA and CDR2 SQIVND (reference sequence). CDR3 DNA sequence: TGTGCCAGTAGTCCAGGACTAGCGGGAGGTCTTAAAGGGACCGGGGAGCTGTTTTTT. Encoded protein: CASSPGLAGGLKGTGELFF.

The gene calls are TRBV6-5 and TRBJ1-4, with D tentatively TRBD1 (6 bases). The V gene lost 7 bases and the J gene lost 7 bases, with 19 bases spanning the gap. The germline V gene has CDR1 MNHEY and CDR2 SVGAGI. This CDR3 is 15 amino acids long. CDR3 bases: TGTGCCAGCATTGGTCAGCAGGGGCGAGGTGAAAAACTGTTTTTT. Protein: CASIGQQGRGEKLFF.

The chain employs TRBV5-4 and TRBJ1-4; tentatively, D is TRBD1 (6 bases). Germline lookup yields CDR1 SGHNT and CDR2 YYREEE (reference sequence). The length of the CDR3 is 15 residues. Trimming removed 4 bases at V and 2 bases at J, with 12 bases between. The CDR3 bases are TGTGCCAGCAGCGGGCAGGGGAGCACTAATGAAAAACTGTTTTTT. It specifies CASSGQGSTNEKLFF.

V usage is TRBV5-6 and J usage is TRBJ2-2; the D gene is possibly TRBD2 (5 bases). Trimming pared 1 base from V and 7 bases from J, leaving 14 bases between. This CDR3 has 15 residues. Germline CDR1 SGHDT, CDR2 YYEEEE. CDR3 in DNA: TGTGCCAGCAGCTTGAGACGAGGGATAGTCGGGGAGCTGTTTTTT. It specifies CASSLRRGIVGELFF.

CDR3 bases: TGTGCCAGCAGTTCCGACAGGGGGAGTTCCAATGAAAAACTGTTTTTT. It is translated as CASSSDRGSSNEKLFF. The chain uses TRBV25-1 and TRBJ1-4; 9 bases are a match to TRBD1. V trimming: 5 bases; J trimming: 5 bases; junction bases outside the gene matches: 9. CDR1 is MGHDK and CDR2 is SYGVNS in the germline V gene. The CDR3 loop spans 16 amino acids. Full variable domain (remainder filled in from reference TRBV25-1 and TRBJ1-4): EADIYQTPRYLVIGTGKKITLECSQTMGHDKMYWYQQDPGMELHLIHYSYGVNSTEKGDLSSESTVSRIRTEHFPLTLESARPSHTSQYLCASSSDRGSSNEKLFFGSGTQLSVL.

Details on this clone: This CDR3 is also generated by other DNA sequences in the sample. The chain carries TRBV4-1 and TRBJ2-3, with 7 nucleotides matching TRBD2. The CDR3 runs 15 residues. CDR1 and CDR2 (germline): MGHRA, YSYEKL. Unmatched junction bases numbered 7, after V lost 1 base and J lost 6 bases. CDR3 sequence reads: CASSQGAGRSDTQYF. The CDR3 DNA is TGCGCCAGCAGCCAAGGAGCGGGACGCAGCGATACGCAGTATTTT.

The rearrangement links TRBV15 to TRBJ2-3, with a tentative D call TRBD2 (6 bases). With 8 bases removed from V and 3 bases from J, the gap between germline ends came to 12 bases. There are 13 residues in the CDR3. Germline V gene lookup returns CDR1 LNHNV and CDR2 YYDKDF (reference sequence). CDR3 nucleotide sequence: TGTGCCACCGGTAGGGAGGAAACAGATACGCAGTATTTT. This encodes CATGREETDTQYF.

V gene TRBV28 combines with J gene TRBJ1-3; 12 bases are shared with TRBD1. The CDR3 covers 19 residues. Per germline, CDR1 MDHEN and CDR2 SYDVKM. Unmatched junction bases numbered 17, after V lost 5 bases and J lost 6 bases. This chain's CDR3 is CASSDPGQGALGFANTIYF. The CDR3 nucleotides read TGTGCCAGCAGTGACCCGGGACAGGGGGCGCTGGGATTTGCAAACACCATATATTTT.

The chain is built from TRBV6-5 and TRBJ1-5; 7 positions match TRBD1. The germline CDR1 and CDR2 sequences are MNHEY and SVGAGI. Losses at the gene ends were 6 bases for V and 0 bases for J; bases not matched to a gene: 5. The CDR3 covers 15 residues. The CDR3 reads CASRLGTASNQPQHF. CDR3 coding DNA: TGTGCCAGCAGACTCGGGACAGCTAGCAATCAGCCCCAGCATTTT.

The chain recombines TRBV19 with TRBJ2-7, with 9 bases fitting TRBD1. Germline loops: CDR1 LNHDA, CDR2 SQIVND (reference sequence). V gave up 4 bases and J gave up 3 bases; unmatched junction bases: 4. The CDR3 loop spans 14 amino acids. The CDR3 DNA is TGTGCCAGTAGTAGAGTGACAGGGGGCTACGAGCAGTACTTC. Translation: CASSRVTGGYEQYF.

This chain uses TRBV11-2 with TRBJ2-1, with 9 nucleotides matching TRBD2. The CDR3 is made up of 15 amino acids. Germline trimming cut 4 bases from V and 8 bases from J; bases unmatched to any gene: 9. Germline V gene lookup returns CDR1 SGHAT and CDR2 FQNNGV. CDR3 loop: CASSSTSGPLDEQFF. The CDR3 bases are TGTGCCAGCAGCTCGACTAGCGGCCCTTTAGATGAGCAGTTCTTC.

V and J are TRBV6-2 or TRBV6-3 and TRBJ2-5, with a weak D call TRBD2 (6 bases). This CDR3 spans 16 amino acids. Per the germline V gene, CDR1 is MNHEY and CDR2 is SVGEGT. With 6 bases removed from V and 5 bases from J, the gap between germline ends came to 22 bases. The CDR3, as DNA: TGTGCCAGCAGCCGCCATAGCGGAAGGGCTTTTGAGACCCAGTACTTC. Its protein product is CASSRHSGRAFETQYF.